A single sample is the source of the 17 T cell receptor beta chains below, sequenced in a study of T-cell memory formation after mild COVID-19. Using its own MiXCR run on the 5' RACE reads, TCRdb lists one record per CDR3 protein. The data contain roughly 620,000 distinct CDR3 sequences, approximately 19% of them singletons. Sequencing used PBMCs or a T cell subset sorted from them (not recorded which). The receptors were gathered from an adult woman who had mild COVID-19 (a few samples of this study predate the infection). Cell type and time point are not known.

The chain couples TRBV27 to TRBJ1-2; tentative D call: TRBD1 (6 bases). The ends were cut back, 7 bases at V and 1 base at J, with 10 bases in the middle. The CDR3 covers 13 residues. CDR1 is MNHEY, CDR2 SMNVEV, per germline (reference sequence). In nucleotides, the CDR3 is TGTGCCAGCAAGGGGGGTGTTAACTATGGCTACACCTTC. The encoded protein is CASKGGVNYGYTF.

This clonotype was seen a handful of times. CDR3 residues: CASSFGATGELFF. CDR3 in DNA: TGTGCCAGCAGTTTTGGCGCTACCGGGGAGCTGTTTTTT. The gene calls are TRBV12-3 or TRBV12-4 and TRBJ2-2; no reliable D call. V lost 3 bases and J 5 bases, leaving 7 bases between the germline ends. This CDR3 is built from 13 residues.

This clonotype was recorded a few times. The gene calls are TRBV12-3 or TRBV12-4 and TRBJ1-3; D possibly corresponds to TRBD1 (5 bases). CDR3 length: 14 amino acids. Deletions cut 2 bases from V and 4 bases from J, with 9 bases between. This chain's CDR3 is CASSLSGRGNTIYF. The DNA for the CDR3 is TGTGCCAGCAGTTTATCAGGGAGAGGAAACACCATATATTTT.

The chain couples TRBV6-6 to TRBJ2-7; weak D call: TRBD1 (6 bases). Germline CDR1 reads MNHNY; CDR2 reads SVGAGI (reference sequence). The CDR3 extends over 18 amino acids. V was pared by 0 bases and J by 7 bases, with 25 bases between. The CDR3 spells CASSYSSGHEEFQGEQYF. The CDR3 DNA sequence: TGTGCCAGCAGTTACTCCTCCGGACACGAAGAATTTCAGGGGGAGCAGTACTTC.

The J gene is TRBJ2-2, the V gene TRBV29-1; D is perhaps TRBD2 (6 bases). Germline lookup yields CDR1 SQVTM and CDR2 ANQGSEA. The CDR3 spans 12 residues. V was pared by 4 bases and J by 6 bases, with 9 bases between. As DNA, the CDR3 is TGCAGCGTTGGTTCTAGCGCCGGGGAGCTGTTTTTT. Translating gives CSVGSSAGELFF.

V and J are TRBV13 and TRBJ2-3; tentatively, D is TRBD1 (6 bases). The CDR3 is 14 amino acids. The germline V and J ends were trimmed by 5 bases and 4 bases, with 13 bases remaining between them. CDR1 is PRHDT and CDR2 is FYEKMQ in the germline V gene (reference sequence). CDR3 region: CASSPGVGSDTQYF. The CDR3 nucleotides are TGTGCCAGCAGCCCAGGGGTTGGATCAGATACGCAGTATTTT.

There are a few counts of this clonotype. Its ends do not fully match the called genes, so a read error is possible. The chain joins TRBV7-6 to TRBJ2-5, with 7 nucleotides matching TRBD2. CDR3 length: 14 amino acids. The V gene's germline CDR1 is SGHVS and CDR2 FNYEAQ. This CDR3 is CASSSESAGPIQHF. The CDR3 DNA follows: TGTGCCAGCAGCTCGGAGTCAGCGGGGCCGATCCAGCACTTC.

This chain connects TRBV12-3 or TRBV12-4 to TRBJ2-1; TRBD1 matches 8 bases. After removal of 5 bases from V and 3 bases from J, the junction contained 6 bases not matched to a gene. The CDR3 covers 15 residues. The CDR3 DNA is TGTGCCAGCAGTGACCGACAGGGGCTCTACAATGAGCAGTTCTTC. It specifies CASSDRQGLYNEQFF.

This clonotype was seen a few times. The CDR3 loop is CATSDSGRYNEQFF. In nucleotides, the CDR3 is TGTGCCACCAGTGACTCCGGCCGCTACAATGAGCAGTTCTTC. The V call is TRBV24-1, the J call TRBJ2-1; D remains ambiguous. From germline, CDR1 is KGHDR and CDR2 SFDVKD. This CDR3 comprises 14 residues. Trimming left V 4 bases short and J 3 bases short, with 9 bases between.

This clonotype was detected many times. CDR3 loop: CAIRGTGADTQYF. In DNA, the CDR3 is TGTGCCATCAGGGGGACAGGTGCAGATACGCAGTATTTT. This chain connects TRBV10-3 to TRBJ2-3; the match to TRBD1 covers 8 bases. After removal of 6 bases from V and 4 bases from J, the junction contained 3 bases not matched to a gene. Germline CDR1 ENHRY, CDR2 SYGVKD. The CDR3 spans 13 residues.

This clonotype was detected ten times or more. V gene TRBV6-2 or TRBV6-3 combines with J gene TRBJ2-1, with unresolved D. The V gene lost 5 bases and the J gene lost 4 bases, with 9 bases spanning the gap. The CDR3 sequence is 13 residues long. CDR1 and CDR2 (germline): MNHEY, SVGEGT. The chain's CDR3 is CASSDQGYNEQFF. For the CDR3, the DNA is TGTGCCAGCAGTGACCAAGGGTACAATGAGCAGTTCTTC.

The J gene is TRBJ2-1, the V gene TRBV11-2, with 9 bases that match TRBD1. CDR3 length: 16 amino acids. Trimming removed 3 bases from V and 5 bases from J; junction bases left unmatched: 8. Per germline, CDR1 SGHAT and CDR2 FQNNGV. In DNA, the CDR3 is TGTGCCAGCAGCTTTACAGGGGGCGGAAGCCACAATGAGCAGTTCTTC. The encoded protein is CASSFTGGGSHNEQFF. The full variable domain, its missing parts supplied by reference TRBV11-2 and TRBJ2-1, is EAGVAQSPRYKIIEKRQSVAFWCNPISGHATLYWYQQILGQGPKLLIQFQNNGVVDDSQLPKDRFSAERLKGVDSTLKIQPAKLEDSAVYLCASSFTGGGSHNEQFFGPGTRLTVL.

The rearrangement uses TRBV7-9 and TRBJ1-5; D call uncertain. Germline CDR1 SEHNR, CDR2 FQNEAQ (reference sequence). The CDR3 runs to 13 residues. Trimming left V 4 bases short and J 3 bases short, with 7 bases between. The CDR3 loop reads CASSSRINQPQHF. In DNA, the CDR3 is TGTGCCAGCAGCTCACGGATCAATCAGCCCCAGCATTTT.

This chain joins TRBV14 and TRBJ1-1; a weak D match, TRBD1 (5 bases). Trimming stripped 6 bases from V and 4 bases from J, with 15 bases between. CDR1 SGHDN and CDR2 FVKESK come from the germline V gene. The CDR3 extends over 14 amino acids. CDR3 sequence: CASRQQDLITEAFF. The CDR3 DNA is TGTGCCAGCAGGCAACAGGACCTGATCACTGAAGCTTTCTTT.

The V call is TRBV30, the J call TRBJ2-7, with D possibly TRBD2 on 6 matching bases. The CDR3 runs to 12 residues. CDR1 is GTSNPN and CDR2 is SVGIG in the germline V gene (reference sequence). Trimming took off 8 bases at V and 6 bases at J, with 17 bases between the two ends. The DNA of the CDR3 is TGTGCCCTAGGAGGGGTGGCCTTCGAGCAGTACTTC. Amino acid sequence: CALGGVAFEQYF.

The chain recombines TRBV20-1 with TRBJ2-3, with TRBD2 matching over 11 bases. Trimming removed 1 base from V and 5 bases from J; junction bases left unmatched: 5. This CDR3 is 15 amino acids long. CDR1 and CDR2 (germline): DFQATT, SNEGSKA (reference sequence). CDR3 sequence reads: CSARAIAGGQDTQYF. CDR3 DNA sequence: TGCAGTGCTAGAGCCATAGCGGGGGGGCAAGATACGCAGTATTTT.

The V gene is TRBV19, the J gene TRBJ1-1; a possible D gene is TRBD1 (5 bases). V shed 7 bases and J shed 1 base, with 16 bases lying between them. Per germline, CDR1 LNHDA and CDR2 SQIVND (reference sequence). The CDR3 is made up of 15 amino acids. The CDR3 region is CASTNGAGSNTEAFF. CDR3 nucleotides: TGTGCCAGTACCAATGGGGCAGGGTCGAACACTGAAGCTTTCTTT.